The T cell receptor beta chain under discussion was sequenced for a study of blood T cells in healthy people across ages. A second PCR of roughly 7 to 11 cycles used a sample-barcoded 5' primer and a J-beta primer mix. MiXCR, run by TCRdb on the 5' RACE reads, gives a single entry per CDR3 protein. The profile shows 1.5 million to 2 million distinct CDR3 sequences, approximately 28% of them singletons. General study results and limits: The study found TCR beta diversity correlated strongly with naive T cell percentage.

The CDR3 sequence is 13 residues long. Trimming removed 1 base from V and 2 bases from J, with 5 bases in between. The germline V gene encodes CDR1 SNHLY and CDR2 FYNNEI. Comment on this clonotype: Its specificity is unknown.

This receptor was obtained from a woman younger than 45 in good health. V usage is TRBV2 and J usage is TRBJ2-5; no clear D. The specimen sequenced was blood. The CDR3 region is CASSEEIQETQYF. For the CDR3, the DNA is TGTGCCAGCAGTGAAGAAATTCAAGAGACCCAGTACTTC.